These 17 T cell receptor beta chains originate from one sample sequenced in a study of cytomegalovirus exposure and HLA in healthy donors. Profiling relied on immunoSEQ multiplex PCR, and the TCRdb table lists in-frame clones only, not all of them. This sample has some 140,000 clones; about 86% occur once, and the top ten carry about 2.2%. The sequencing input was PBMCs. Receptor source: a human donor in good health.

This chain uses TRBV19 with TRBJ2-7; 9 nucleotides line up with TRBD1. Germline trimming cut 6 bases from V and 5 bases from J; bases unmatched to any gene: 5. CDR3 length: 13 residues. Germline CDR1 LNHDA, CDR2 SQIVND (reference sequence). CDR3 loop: CASRPTGGDEQYF. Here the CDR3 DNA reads TGTGCCAGTAGGCCGACAGGGGGTGACGAGCAGTACTTC.

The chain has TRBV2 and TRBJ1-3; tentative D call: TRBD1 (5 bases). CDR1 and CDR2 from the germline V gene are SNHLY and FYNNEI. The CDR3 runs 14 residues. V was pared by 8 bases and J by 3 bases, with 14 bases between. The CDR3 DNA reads TGTGCCAGCTCCCGGGCAGGGTTTGGAAACACCATATATTTT. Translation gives CASSRAGFGNTIYF.

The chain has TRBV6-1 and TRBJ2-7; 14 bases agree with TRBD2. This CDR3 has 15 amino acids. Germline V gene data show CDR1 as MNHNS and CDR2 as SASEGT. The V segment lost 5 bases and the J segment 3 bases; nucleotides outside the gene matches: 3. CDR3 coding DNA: TGTGCCAGCAGTTGGACTAGCGGGGGGCTCTACGAGCAGTACTTC. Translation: CASSWTSGGLYEQYF.

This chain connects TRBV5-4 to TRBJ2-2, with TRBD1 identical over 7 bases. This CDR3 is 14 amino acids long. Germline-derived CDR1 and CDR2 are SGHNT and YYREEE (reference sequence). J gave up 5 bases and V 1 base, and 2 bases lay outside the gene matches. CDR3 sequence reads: CASSLQGVTGELFF. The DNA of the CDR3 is TGTGCCAGCAGCTTGCAGGGGGTGACCGGGGAGCTGTTTTTT.

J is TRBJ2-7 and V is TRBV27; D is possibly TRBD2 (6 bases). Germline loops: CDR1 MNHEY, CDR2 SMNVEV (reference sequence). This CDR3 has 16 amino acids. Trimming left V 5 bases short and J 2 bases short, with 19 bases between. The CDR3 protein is CASSPLGTERAYEQYF. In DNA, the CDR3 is TGTGCCAGCAGTCCCCTCGGGACTGAGAGGGCCTACGAGCAGTACTTC.

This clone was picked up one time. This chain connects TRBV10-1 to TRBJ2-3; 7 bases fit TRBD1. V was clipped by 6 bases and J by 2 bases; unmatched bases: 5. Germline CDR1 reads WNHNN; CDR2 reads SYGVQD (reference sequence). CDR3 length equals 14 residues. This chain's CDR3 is CASSRDSVTDTQYF. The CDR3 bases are TGCGCCAGCAGCCGGGACAGCGTCACAGATACGCAGTATTTT.

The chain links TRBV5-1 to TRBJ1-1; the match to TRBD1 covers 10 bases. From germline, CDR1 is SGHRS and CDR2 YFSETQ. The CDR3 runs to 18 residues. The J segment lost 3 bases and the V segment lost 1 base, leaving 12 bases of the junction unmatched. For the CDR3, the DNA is TGCGCCAGCAGCTTGAGGCGGTCTAGACAGGGGGCGGACACTGAAGCTTTCTTT. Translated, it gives CASSLRRSRQGADTEAFF.

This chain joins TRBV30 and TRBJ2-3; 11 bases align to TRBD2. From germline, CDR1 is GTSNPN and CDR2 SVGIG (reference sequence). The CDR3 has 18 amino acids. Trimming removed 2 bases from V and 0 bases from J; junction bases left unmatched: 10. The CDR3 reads CAWSRTSGFGGSTDTQYF. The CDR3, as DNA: TGTGCCTGGAGTCGGACTAGCGGGTTTGGTGGGAGCACAGATACGCAGTATTTT.

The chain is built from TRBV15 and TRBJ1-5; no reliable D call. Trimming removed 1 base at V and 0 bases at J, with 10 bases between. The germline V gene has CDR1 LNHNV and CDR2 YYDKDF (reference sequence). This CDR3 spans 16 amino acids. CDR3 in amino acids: CATSRAGFYSNQPQHF. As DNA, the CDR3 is TGTGCCACCAGCAGAGCGGGGTTTTATAGCAATCAGCCCCAGCATTTT.

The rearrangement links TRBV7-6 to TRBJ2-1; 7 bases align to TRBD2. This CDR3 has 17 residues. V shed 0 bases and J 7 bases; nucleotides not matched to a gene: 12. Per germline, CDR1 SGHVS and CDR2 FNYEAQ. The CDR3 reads CASSLAPGRELGNEQFF. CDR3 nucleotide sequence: TGTGCCAGCAGCTTAGCTCCGGGGCGGGAGTTGGGAAATGAGCAGTTCTTC.

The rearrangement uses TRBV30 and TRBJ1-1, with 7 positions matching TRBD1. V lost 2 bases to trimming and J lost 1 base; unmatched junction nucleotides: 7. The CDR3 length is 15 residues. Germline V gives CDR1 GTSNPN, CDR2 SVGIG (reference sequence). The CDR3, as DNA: TGTGCCTGGAGTCGACAGGGTAGTAGGAACACTGAAGCTTTCTTT. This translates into CAWSRQGSRNTEAFF.

The CDR3 coding sequence is TGTGCCAGCAGTGAATGGAGGGAGGGCCGCAATGAGCAGTTCTTC. This translates into CASSEWREGRNEQFF. The V gene is TRBV2, the J gene TRBJ2-1; TRBD2 matches 7 bases. CDR3 length: 15 residues. CDR1 is SNHLY and CDR2 is FYNNEI in the germline V gene. V lost 2 bases and J lost 6; bases outside the gene matches: 7.

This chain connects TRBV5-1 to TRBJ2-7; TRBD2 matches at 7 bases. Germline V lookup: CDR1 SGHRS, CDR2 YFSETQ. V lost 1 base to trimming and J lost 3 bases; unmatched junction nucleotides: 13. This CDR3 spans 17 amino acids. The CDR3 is CASSLTLREGRIYEQYF. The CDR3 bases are TGCGCCAGCAGCTTGACCTTGAGGGAGGGCCGTATCTACGAGCAGTACTTC.

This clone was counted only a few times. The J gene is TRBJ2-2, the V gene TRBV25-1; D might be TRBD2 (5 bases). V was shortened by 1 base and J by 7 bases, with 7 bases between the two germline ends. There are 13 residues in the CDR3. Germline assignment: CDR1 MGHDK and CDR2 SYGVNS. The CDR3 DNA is TGTGCCAGCAGTGAATCGGGGTACGGGGAGCTGTTTTTT. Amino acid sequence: CASSESGYGELFF.

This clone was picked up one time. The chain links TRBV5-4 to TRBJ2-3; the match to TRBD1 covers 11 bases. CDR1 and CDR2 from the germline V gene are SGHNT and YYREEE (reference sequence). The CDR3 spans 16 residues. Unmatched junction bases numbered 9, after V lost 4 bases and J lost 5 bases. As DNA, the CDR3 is TGTGCCAGCAGCGGAAAGGACAGGGGGCCGCGAGATACGCAGTATTTT. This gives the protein CASSGKDRGPRDTQYF.

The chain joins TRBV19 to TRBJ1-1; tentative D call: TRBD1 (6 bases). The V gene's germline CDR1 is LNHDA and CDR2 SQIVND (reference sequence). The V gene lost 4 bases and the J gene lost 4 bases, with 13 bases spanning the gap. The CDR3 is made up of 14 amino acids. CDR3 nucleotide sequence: TGTGCCAGTAGTACCAAACAGGGCGGCACTGAAGCTTTCTTT. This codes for CASSTKQGGTEAFF.

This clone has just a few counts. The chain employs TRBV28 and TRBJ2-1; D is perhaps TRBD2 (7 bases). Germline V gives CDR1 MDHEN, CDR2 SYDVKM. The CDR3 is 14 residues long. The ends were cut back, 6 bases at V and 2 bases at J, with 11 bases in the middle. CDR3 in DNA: TGTGCCAGCAGGCTAGGGGGGGCCTACAATGAGCAGTTCTTC. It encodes CASRLGGAYNEQFF.